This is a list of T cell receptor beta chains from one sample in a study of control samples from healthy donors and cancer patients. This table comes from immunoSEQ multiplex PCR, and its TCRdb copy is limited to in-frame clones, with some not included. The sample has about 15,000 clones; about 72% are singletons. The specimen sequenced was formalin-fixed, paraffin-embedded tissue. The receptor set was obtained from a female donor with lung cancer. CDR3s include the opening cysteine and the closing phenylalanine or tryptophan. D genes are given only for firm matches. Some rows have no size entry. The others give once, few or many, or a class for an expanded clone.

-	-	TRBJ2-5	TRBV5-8	TGTGCCAGCAGAGACAGCTCTGGGGAGACCCAGTACTTC	CASRDSSGETQYF
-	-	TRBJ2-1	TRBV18	TGTGCCAGCTCATTCTCACAGAGCCGCAATGAGCAGTTCTTC	CASSFSQSRNEQFF
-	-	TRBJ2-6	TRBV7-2	TGTGCCAGCAGCTATAGAGGGGGGGCTTCTGGGGCCAACGTCCTGACTTTC	CASSYRGGASGANVLTF
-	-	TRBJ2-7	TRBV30	TGTGCCTGGGGCTCAACCGCCTACGAGCAGTACTTC	CAWGSTAYEQYF
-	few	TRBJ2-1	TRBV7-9	TGTGCCAGCAGCCCCCCGGCAGGGCCCAATGAGCAGTTCTTC	CASSPPAGPNEQFF
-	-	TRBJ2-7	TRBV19	TGTGCCAGTAGTATAAGCGTGTTCTACGAGCAGTACTTC	CASSISVFYEQYF
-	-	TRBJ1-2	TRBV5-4	TGTGCCAGCAGCTTTCAAGCAGGGATATTCAACTATGGCTACACCTTC	CASSFQAGIFNYGYTF
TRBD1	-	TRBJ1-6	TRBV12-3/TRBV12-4	TGTGCCAGCAAACAGGGGATAAATTCACCCCTCCACTTT	CASKQGINSPLHF
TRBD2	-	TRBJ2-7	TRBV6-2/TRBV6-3	TGTGCCAGCAGTCGAAATGGCCCCGGGACTAGATACGAGCAGTACTTC	CASSRNGPGTRYEQYF
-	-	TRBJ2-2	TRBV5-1	TGCGCCAGCAGCTTGGTAGAGGTCTCCGGGGAGCTGTTTTTT	CASSLVEVSGELFF
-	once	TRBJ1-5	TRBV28	TGTGCCAGCAGTTTATGGGGGAACAATCAGCCCCAGCATTTT	CASSLWGNNQPQHF
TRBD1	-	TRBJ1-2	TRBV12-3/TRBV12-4	TGTGCCAGCTCCTCCCTGGGGCAGGGGGCGACCTTC	CASSSLGQGATF
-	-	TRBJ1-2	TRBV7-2	TGTGCCAGCAGCCCGGGGTTATATGGCTACACCTTC	CASSPGLYGYTF
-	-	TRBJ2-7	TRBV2	TGTGCCAGCAGTGCGGAAAATGAGCAGTACTTC	CASSAENEQYF
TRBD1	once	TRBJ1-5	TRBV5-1	TGCGCCAGCAGCTCCGAGGGACAGCTAAATCAGCCCCAGCATTTT	CASSSEGQLNQPQHF
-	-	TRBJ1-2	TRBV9	TGTGCCAGCACCCAAGGGAGGGGGGCTGGTGGCTACACCTTC	CASTQGRGAGGYTF
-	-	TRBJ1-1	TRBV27	TGTGCCAGCAGTTTACATACAGGGAACACTGAAGCTTTCTTT	CASSLHTGNTEAFF
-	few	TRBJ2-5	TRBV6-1	TGTGCCAGCAGTGAAGGACTGACCGATGGGGCCCAGTACTTC	CASSEGLTDGAQYF
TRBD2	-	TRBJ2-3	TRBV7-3	TGTGCCAGCAGCCAGACTAGCGGGAGGAGCACAGATACGCAGTATTTT	CASSQTSGRSTDTQYF
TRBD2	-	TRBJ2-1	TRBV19	TGTGCCAGTAGTATAGGGGCGGGAGCCCCCTACAATGAGCAGTTCTTC	CASSIGAGAPYNEQFF
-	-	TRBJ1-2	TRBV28	TGTGCCAGCAGCTGGGGAGGCGGCTACACCTTC	CASSWGGGYTF
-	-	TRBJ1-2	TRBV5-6	TGTGCCAGCAGTCGACGCCCCTGGGGAGATGGCTACACCTTC	CASSRRPWGDGYTF